The rows below give T cell receptor beta chains drawn from one sample of a study of cytomegalovirus exposure and HLA in healthy donors. Clones were sequenced by immunoSEQ multiplex PCR, and TCRdb holds only the in-frame ones, with some missing. Seen here are approximately 130,000 clones, just over 70% observed once, and the top ten hold over 2%. The material sequenced was PBMCs. All receptors come from a woman aged 55-69 years in good health and CMV-seropositive. CDR3s include the opening cysteine and the closing phenylalanine or tryptophan. A D gene is named only where the DNA matches it firmly. Not all rows give a size; the values are once, few, many and, for expanded clones, a class.

NA	NA	11	TRBV4-1	TRBJ2-3	TGCGCCAGCAGCCTAGCAGATACGCAGTATTTT	CASSLADTQYF
NA	once	11	TRBV20-1	TRBJ1-2	TGCAGTGCTAGAGATACGGTCGGCTACACCTTC	CSARDTVGYTF
NA	NA	15	TRBV6-6	TRBJ1-4	TGTGCCAGCAGTTATGTTCAGGGGCCTAATGAAAAACTGTTTTTT	CASSYVQGPNEKLFF
NA	NA	16	TRBV7-6	TRBJ1-6	TGTGCCAGCAGCTCAGGGGCCAGCTCCTATAATTCACCCCTCCACTTT	CASSSGASSYNSPLHF
NA	NA	16	TRBV4-1	TRBJ2-1	TGCGCCAGCAGCCAAGAAAGGGTAGGGAGCGGCAATGAGCAGTTCTTC	CASSQERVGSGNEQFF
TRBD1	few	16	TRBV9	TRBJ1-1	TGTGCCAGCAGATCGGGACAGGCCGTTATGAACACTGAAGCTTTCTTT	CASRSGQAVMNTEAFF
TRBD2	few	13	TRBV7-9	TRBJ2-5	TGTGCCAGCAGCTTATTGGGGGAGGGGACCCAGTACTTC	CASSLLGEGTQYF
NA	NA	14	TRBV7-9	TRBJ1-5	TGTGCCAGCAGTCGAGACAGTAGGAGTCAGCCCCAGCATTTT	CASSRDSRSQPQHF
TRBD2	NA	14	TRBV29-1	TRBJ2-7	TGCAGCGTTGGTGTGTCTAGCGGGGGGGACGAGCAGTACTTC	CSVGVSSGGDEQYF
NA	NA	12	TRBV10-2	TRBJ1-2	TGCGCCAGCAGCCCAGACAGGCATGGCTACACCTTC	CASSPDRHGYTF
NA	NA	14	TRBV5-1	TRBJ1-1	TGCGCCAGCAGCTTTGCCGGTACGAACACTGAAGCTTTCTTT	CASSFAGTNTEAFF
NA	NA	17	TRBV9	TRBJ1-3	TGTGCCAGCAGCGTAGGAGGTCCGTCATACTCTGGAAACACCATATATTTT	CASSVGGPSYSGNTIYF
TRBD1	NA	13	TRBV5-4	TRBJ2-7	TGTGCCAGCAGCTTGGCACAGGGGTACGAGCAGTACTTC	CASSLAQGYEQYF
TRBD2	NA	15	TRBV4-1	TRBJ2-1	TGCGCCAGCAGCAATCCGGGACTAGCGGACAATGAGCAGTTCTTC	CASSNPGLADNEQFF
TRBD1	NA	13	TRBV7-2	TRBJ2-1	TGTGCCAGCAACCAGGGGGCGCTGAATGAGCAGTTCTTC	CASNQGALNEQFF
TRBD1	NA	14	TRBV19	TRBJ1-2	TGTGCCAGTAGTATACCAGGGGGCGCTTATGGCTACACCTTC	CASSIPGGAYGYTF
TRBD1	NA	12	TRBV2	TRBJ1-1	TGTGCCAGCAGTGGACAGGGCGCTGAAGCTTTCTTT	CASSGQGAEAFF
NA	NA	14	TRBV29-1	TRBJ1-4	TGCAGCGTTGAAGGTGCAGCAACTAATGAAAAACTGTTTTTT	CSVEGAATNEKLFF
TRBD1	NA	15	TRBV5-1	TRBJ1-4	TGCGCCAGCAGCTTGGTGACAGGGGCTAATGAAAAACTGTTTTTT	CASSLVTGANEKLFF
NA	NA	9	TRBV6-1	TRBJ2-1	TGTGCCAGCAGTGAAAGCGAGTTCTTC	CASSESEFF
TRBD1	NA	15	TRBV7-9	TRBJ1-2	TGTGCCAGCAGCGCAGCACAGGGGATAGACTATGGCTACACCTTC	CASSAAQGIDYGYTF
TRBD1	NA	15	TRBV19	TRBJ1-4	TGTGCCAGTAGTTCCAGACAGGGCCCAAGGGAAAAACTGTTTTTT	CASSSRQGPREKLFF
TRBD2	few	17	TRBV9	TRBJ2-1	TGTGCCAGCAGCGTCTCGCGGGGCCACGCGGGGGGCGATGAGCAGTTCTTC	CASSVSRGHAGGDEQFF
TRBD1	once	15	TRBV7-9	TRBJ2-3	TGTGCCAGCAGCTTAGGACAGGGTGGTACAGATACGCAGTATTTT	CASSLGQGGTDTQYF
TRBD1	many	14	TRBV5-5	TRBJ1-5	TGTGCCAGCAGCTCGGAGGGACAGGGGCAGCCCCAGCATTTT	CASSSEGQGQPQHF
NA	NA	14	TRBV7-9	TRBJ2-7	TGTTCCAGCGAATCCGACGGGAGCTCCTACGAGCAGTACTTC	CSSESDGSSYEQYF
TRBD1	NA	16	TRBV4-2	TRBJ2-2	TGTGCCAGCAGCCAGGGGACAGGGTGGGACACCGGGGAGCTGTTTTTT	CASSQGTGWDTGELFF
TRBD2	NA	15	TRBV6-4	TRBJ2-3	TGTGCCAGCAGTTACACTAGCGGGGGCACAGATACGCAGTATTTT	CASSYTSGGTDTQYF